These 28 T cell receptor beta chains came from one sample sequenced in a study of Tregs in tolerant kidney transplant recipients (dated by TCRdb to about 2019). The library was made by the immunoSEQ multiplex PCR assay. In its TCRdb copy, this immuneACCESS table keeps in-frame sequences only and misses some clones. Where compared with another copy, unresolved V genes explain less than half of these, and the others have no known cause. Within this sample are some 240,000 clones, with approximately 84% of them counted one time only. About 0.68% of the sample is in the top ten clones. Material: CD4+ T cells from blood. These TCRs come from a human donor in good health.

V is TRBV5-4 and J is TRBJ2-1; 12 bases are a match to TRBD2. From germline, CDR1 is SGHNT and CDR2 YYREEE (reference sequence). V shed 4 bases, J shed 0 bases, and the junction held 8 bases outside the gene matches. CDR3 length: 18 residues. CDR3 region: CASSPRLAGASSYNEQFF. The CDR3 DNA sequence: TGTGCCAGCAGCCCCCGACTAGCGGGAGCCAGCTCCTACAATGAGCAGTTCTTC.

Comment on this clone: Other DNA sequences within the sample encode an identical CDR3. The V and J genes are TRBV18 and TRBJ2-7, with TRBD1 matching 10 bases. The J segment lost 4 bases and the V segment lost 3 bases, leaving 3 bases of the junction unmatched. From germline, CDR1 is KGHSH and CDR2 LQKENI. The CDR3 has 14 residues. The CDR3 coding sequence is TGTGCCAGCTCACCCGGGACAGGGGTGTACGAGCAGTACTTC. Translation gives CASSPGTGVYEQYF.

The V call is TRBV5-6, the J call TRBJ2-7; a possible D gene is TRBD2 (6 bases). The V end lost 0 bases, the J end lost 2 bases, and 12 bases lay between the germline ends. Looked up from germline, CDR1 is SGHDT and CDR2 is YYEEEE. The length of the CDR3 is 15 residues. Written as DNA, the CDR3 is TGTGCCAGCAGCTTGGTGGACCGGGGGACCTACGAGCAGTACTTC. Translating gives CASSLVDRGTYEQYF.

The gene calls are TRBV5-4 and TRBJ2-2; 7 positions match TRBD2. CDR3 length: 15 residues. Germline CDR1 reads SGHNT; CDR2 reads YYREEE (reference sequence). V was pared by 1 base and J by 5 bases, with 5 bases of the junction left unmatched. In DNA, the CDR3 is TGTGCCAGCAGCTTGAGGCAGGGAGGGACCGGGGAGCTGTTTTTT. This translates into CASSLRQGGTGELFF.

The chain links TRBV7-3 to TRBJ2-2, with 11 bases identical to TRBD1. Germline CDR1 SGHTA, CDR2 FQGTGA. This CDR3 is built from 17 residues. V was pared by 3 bases and J by 3 bases, with 6 bases of the junction left unmatched. The CDR3 DNA reads TGTGCCAGCAGCTTTTGGACAGGGGGCGAAGACACCGGGGAGCTGTTTTTT. Its protein is CASSFWTGGEDTGELFF.

This clone was seen more than once but under ten times. This chain links TRBV19 with TRBJ2-1; 9 nucleotides line up with TRBD2. With V trimmed by 7 bases and J by 5 bases, 12 bases remained unmatched. The CDR3 spans 16 residues. The germline gives CDR1 LNHDA, CDR2 SQIVND (reference sequence). CDR3 protein: CASKEGLLAGHNEQFF. The CDR3 DNA follows: TGTGCCAGTAAGGAGGGGTTACTAGCGGGCCACAATGAGCAGTTCTTC. Drawing the rest from reference TRBV19 and TRBJ2-1, the complete variable domain is DGGITQSPKYLFRKEGQNVTLSCEQNLNHDAMYWYRQDPGQGLRLIYYSQIVNDFQKGDIAEGYSVSREKKESFPLTVTSAQKNPTAFYLCASKEGLLAGHNEQFFGPGTRLTVL.

This chain links TRBV6-7 with TRBJ1-4; D is unclear. TRBV6-7 is flagged as an ORF with uncertain function. CDR3 length equals 14 residues. V dropped 10 bases and J dropped 6 bases, with 18 bases sitting between them. The CDR3 spells CATWAIWEYEKLFF. DNA of the CDR3: TGTGCCACCTGGGCCATATGGGAGTATGAAAAACTGTTTTTT.

The chain employs TRBV5-1 and TRBJ2-2, with 10 bases identical to TRBD1. The junction had 6 bases not matched to a gene; V was cut back by 4 bases and J by 0 bases. The germline gives CDR1 SGHRS, CDR2 YFSETQ. The CDR3 sequence is 17 residues long. CDR3 protein: CASSPDRGRSNTGELFF. Here the CDR3 DNA reads TGCGCCAGCAGCCCCGACAGGGGGCGGTCGAACACCGGGGAGCTGTTTTTT.

A word on this clone: The sample carries other DNA sequences with the same CDR3. The rearrangement joins TRBV7-3 to TRBJ2-3; 11 bases match TRBD2. CDR3 size: 16 residues. CDR1 SGHTA and CDR2 FQGTGA come from the germline V gene. Trimming took 3 bases from V and 6 from J; bases not matched to a gene: 8. CDR3 DNA sequence: TGTGCCAGCAGCTTGGGGCCTAGCGGGGGGCCCGATACGCAGTATTTT. It yields the protein CASSLGPSGGPDTQYF.

This chain joins TRBV7-9 and TRBJ2-7, with TRBD1 identical over 8 bases. Germline loops: CDR1 SEHNR, CDR2 FQNEAQ (reference sequence). The CDR3 consists of 14 residues. V trimming: 6 bases; J trimming: 4 bases; junction bases outside the gene matches: 8. CDR3 coding DNA: TGTGCCAGCAGTCGACAGGGGAATGAATACGAGCAGTACTTC. Translation: CASSRQGNEYEQYF.

The rearrangement links TRBV5-1 to TRBJ2-1, with TRBD2 matching 7 bases. The ends lost 2 bases at V and 5 bases at J; junction bases unmatched: 7. CDR3 length equals 15 residues. Germline V CDR1 and CDR2: SGHRS, YFSETQ. The CDR3 sequence: CASSFGGRGNNEQFF. CDR3 bases: TGCGCCAGCAGCTTCGGCGGGAGAGGCAACAATGAGCAGTTCTTC. The complete variable domain, with remaining parts taken from reference TRBV5-1 and TRBJ2-1, reads KAGVTQTPRYLIKTRGQQVTLSCSPISGHRSVSWYQQTPGQGLQFLFEYFSETQRNKGNFPGRFSGRQFSNSRSEMNVSTLELGDSALYLCASSFGGRGNNEQFFGPGTRLTVL.

The chain has TRBV19 and TRBJ2-7, with 11 positions matching TRBD1. Unmatched junction bases numbered 4, after V lost 6 bases and J lost 3 bases. In germline, CDR1 is LNHDA, CDR2 SQIVND (reference sequence). CDR3 length equals 14 residues. DNA for the CDR3: TGTGCCAGTAGCCAAGGGACAGGGGGCTACGAGCAGTACTTC. This encodes CASSQGTGGYEQYF.

The chain recombines TRBV7-9 with TRBJ1-1; no clear D. CDR1 and CDR2 from the germline V gene are SEHNR and FQNEAQ (reference sequence). There are 11 residues in the CDR3. V lost 3 bases and J 12 bases, leaving 11 bases between the germline ends. In nucleotides, the CDR3 is TGTGCCAGCAGCTTCGGACCGATGTCTTTCTTT. Translating it yields CASSFGPMSFF.

The chain joins TRBV10-1 to TRBJ2-1; a weak D match, TRBD1 (6 bases). V was cut by 3 bases and J by 8 bases, with 17 bases left in between. The CDR3 loop spans 15 amino acids. Germline lookup yields CDR1 WNHNN and CDR2 SYGVQD (reference sequence). CDR3 amino acids: CASSDVGDTFDEQFF. Here the CDR3 DNA reads TGCGCCAGCAGTGATGTTGGGGACACATTCGATGAGCAGTTCTTC.

J is TRBJ2-5 and V is TRBV5-1; unclear D gene. The J call may be wrong; the DNA end is better matched by TRBJ2-7. Germline loops: CDR1 SGHRS, CDR2 YFSETQ. The CDR3 consists of 15 residues. CDR3 coding DNA: TGCGCCAGCAGCTTGGAGGAAGCGTACTCCTACGAGCAGTACTTC. Residues: CASSLEEAYSYEQYF.

The V gene is TRBV7-8, the J gene TRBJ1-3, with TRBD1 as a possible D gene (5 bases). The CDR3 extends over 15 amino acids. Trimming removed 2 bases at V and 2 bases at J, with 10 bases between. Germline-derived CDR1 and CDR2 are SGHVS and FQNEAQ. The CDR3 DNA sequence: TGTGCCAGCAGCTTACTCGGCAGGGCTGGAAACACCATATATTTT. It encodes CASSLLGRAGNTIYF.

J is TRBJ1-5 and V is TRBV7-2, with D maybe TRBD1 (6 bases). CDR1 SGHTA and CDR2 FQGNSA come from the germline V gene. Trimming pared 3 bases from V and 7 bases from J, leaving 16 bases between. The CDR3 has 15 residues. The CDR3 DNA reads as TGTGCCAGCAGCTTTATCCCCAGGGGAGTACAGCCCCAGCATTTT. The encoded protein is CASSFIPRGVQPQHF.

V and J are TRBV30 and TRBJ2-7; D gene unclear. Germline V gives CDR1 GTSNPN, CDR2 SVGIG (reference sequence). CDR3 size: 11 residues. Trimming left V 1 base short and J 3 bases short, with 4 bases between. CDR3 residues: CAWSDYYEQYF. The CDR3 coding sequence is TGTGCCTGGAGTGACTACTACGAGCAGTACTTC.

This chain connects TRBV18 to TRBJ2-2; D is undetermined. Deletions cut 1 base from V and 0 bases from J, with 9 bases between. CDR1 is KGHSH and CDR2 is LQKENI in the germline V gene. CDR3 length: 16 amino acids. The DNA for the CDR3 is TGTGCCAGCTCACCACGGCCAGACCCGAACACCGGGGAGCTGTTTTTT. Its protein product is CASSPRPDPNTGELFF.

The rearrangement links TRBV25-1 to TRBJ1-2; tentative D call: TRBD1 (5 bases). V lost 6 bases and J lost 3, with 17 bases in between. The CDR3 covers 15 residues. Germline V gene lookup returns CDR1 MGHDK and CDR2 SYGVNS. The CDR3 bases are TGTGCCAGCAGCCCTCCGGGGACGGCGGACTATGGCTACACCTTC. It yields the protein CASSPPGTADYGYTF.

This clone was seen only once. CDR3 region: CAWSVRTGREKLFF. For the CDR3, the DNA is TGTGCCTGGAGTGTCCGGACAGGGCGCGAAAAACTGTTTTTT. The V gene is TRBV30, the J gene TRBJ1-4; 8 nucleotides line up with TRBD1. Per the germline V gene, CDR1 is GTSNPN and CDR2 is SVGIG (reference sequence). V lost 0 bases, J lost 8 bases, and 5 bases stayed unmatched. This CDR3 is 14 amino acids long.

The rearrangement links TRBV19 to TRBJ2-3, with D possibly TRBD2 on 5 matching bases. Germline CDR1 is LNHDA and CDR2 is SQIVND (reference sequence). Trimming took off 4 bases at V and 2 bases at J, with 10 bases between the two ends. This CDR3 is 14 amino acids long. This CDR3 is CASSRNGLTDTQYF. As DNA, the CDR3 is TGTGCCAGTAGTAGAAACGGACTCACAGATACGCAGTATTTT.

J is TRBJ2-7 and V is TRBV6-1; tentatively, D is TRBD2 (6 bases). Germline V gene lookup returns CDR1 MNHNS and CDR2 SASEGT. V was pared by 6 bases and J by 5 bases, with 14 bases between. The CDR3 totals 13 residues. Here the CDR3 reads CASSRDRGDEQYF. CDR3 bases: TGTGCCAGCAGCCGGGACCGCGGGGACGAGCAGTACTTC.

The chain combines TRBV5-6 with TRBJ2-3; 9 bases fit TRBD2. The V segment lost 4 bases and the J segment 4 bases; nucleotides outside the gene matches: 7. This CDR3 is 15 amino acids long. Germline CDR1 SGHDT, CDR2 YYEEEE. This chain's CDR3 is CASSLPGLAADTQYF. The CDR3 DNA follows: TGTGCCAGCAGCCTTCCGGGACTAGCCGCAGATACGCAGTATTTT.

The V and J genes are TRBV29-1 and TRBJ2-7; D is perhaps TRBD2 (7 bases). Trimming took off 2 bases at V and 9 bases at J, with 17 bases between the two ends. CDR1 is SQVTM, CDR2 ANQGSEA, per germline. This CDR3 region has 13 residues. The CDR3 coding sequence is TGCAGCGTTGAAATACGGGGGGCCGGGTGGCAGTACTTC. Translated, it gives CSVEIRGAGWQYF.

The rearrangement uses TRBV11-2 and TRBJ1-1; D remains ambiguous. Trimming took 5 bases from V and 3 from J, leaving 16 bases between them. Germline V gene lookup returns CDR1 SGHAT and CDR2 FQNNGV. The CDR3 contains 15 residues. The CDR3 here is CASSPPLGYDTEAFF. DNA of the CDR3: TGTGCCAGCAGCCCCCCGTTGGGCTACGACACTGAAGCTTTCTTT.

The chain uses TRBV2 and TRBJ1-6, with no clear D. Germline CDR1 and CDR2: SNHLY and FYNNEI. Trimming removed 5 bases at V and 0 bases at J, with 8 bases between. This CDR3 comprises 15 residues. The CDR3 sequence: CASSTESSYNSPLHF. The CDR3 nucleotides read TGTGCCAGCAGTACAGAGAGCTCCTATAATTCACCCCTCCACTTT.

J is TRBJ2-3 and V is TRBV11-3; D possibly corresponds to TRBD2 (6 bases). The V end was cut by 5 bases, the J end by 5 bases, with 17 bases between. Germline assignment: CDR1 SGHNT and CDR2 YENEEA. The CDR3 consists of 15 residues. As DNA, the CDR3 is TGTGCCAGCAGCGGTGGCGGGGCCCCAGGAGATACGCAGTATTTT. Residues: CASSGGGAPGDTQYF.